A selection of T cell receptor beta chains follows, all from one sample in a study of technical replicates of blood from several donors. The assay was immunoSEQ multiplex PCR, and TCRdb's table has in-frame clones only and misses some. The sample includes over 65,000 clones, nearly 98% of them seen just once. The sample taken for sequencing was T cells isolated from PBMCs. These receptor sequences come from a human donor in good health. CDR3s leave out the opening cysteine and the closing phenylalanine or tryptophan. Fields, in order: V gene, J gene, CDR3 protein.

TRBV6-4	TRBJ2-1	ASRDRDRVLSPRETYNEQF
TRBV6-4	TRBJ2-3	ASSWRASTDTQY
TRBV28	TRBJ1-2	ASSLWPGQSLRGYGYT
TRBV10-1	TRBJ2-1	ASSEGLLAGGIPTNEQF
TRBV6-1	TRBJ1-1	ASHRPSEAF
TRBV6-4	TRBJ2-5	ASSESPGQETQY
TRBV4-1	TRBJ1-2	ASSQDGGASNGYT
TRBV27	TRBJ1-3	ASSLYSGAGNTIY
TRBV27	TRBJ1-1	ASSWTGVNTEAF
TRBV7-9	TRBJ2-3	ASSPEGWDRVKDTQY
TRBV7-2	TRBJ1-1	ASSLVGQPEAF
TRBV7-8	TRBJ1-2	ASSLDSGTGENGYT
TRBV7-6	TRBJ2-5	ASSPWDRGQGTQY
TRBV11-3	TRBJ1-2	ASSLDLTGENYGYT
TRBV15	TRBJ2-7	ATSSRLRPGTGEYEQY
TRBV28	TRBJ1-2	ASGLVGQGANGYT
TRBV5-8	TRBJ2-5	ASSPQGAGETQY
TRBV28	TRBJ1-2	ASSDRGRRNGYGYT
TRBV29-1	TRBJ1-1	SVARAGNTEAF
TRBV7-2	TRBJ1-1	ASSPVVTDEAF
TRBV27	TRBJ2-1	ASRTRLAGAYNEQF
TRBV2	TRBJ1-1	ASRAIGTGNTEAF
TRBV7-9	TRBJ1-2	ASSRQGGYGYT
TRBV7-9	TRBJ1-2	ASTLGSRGLRGYT
TRBV7-8	TRBJ2-7	ASSLSGAPYEQY
TRBV6-1	TRBJ1-1	ASSDVQGLNTEAF
TRBV11-2	TRBJ1-6	ASSLAHPSQYNSPLH
TRBV29-1	TRBJ2-7	SVSAGLYSANSYEQY
TRBV7-9	TRBJ1-5	ASSLGQSSNQPQH
TRBV5-4	TRBJ2-1	ASSLAASGLYNEQF
TRBV7-2	TRBJ2-7	ASSLAGLSSEQY
TRBV9	TRBJ2-1	ASSVVSSGGNEQF
TRBV28	TRBJ1-1	ASSLTQNTEAF
TRBV6-5	TRBJ2-4	ASSHDRAKNIQY
TRBV11-2	TRBJ1-3	ASSWGLTGNTIY
TRBV5-5	TRBJ2-2	ASSVNTGGGWDTGELF
TRBV5-1	TRBJ2-3	ASSLVPGGATDTQY
TRBV10-3	TRBJ1-1	AISESAGGTEAF
TRBV27	TRBJ2-1	ASSPTSGGANEQF
TRBV27	TRBJ2-6	ASSLIRAGANVLT
TRBV7-6	TRBJ2-7	ASSLGQGRGIYEQY
TRBV28	TRBJ2-1	ASSPTVAYYNEQF
TRBV4-1	TRBJ1-5	ASSPGQGGQPQH
TRBV5-1	TRBJ1-5	ASSLGPGSNQPQH
TRBV4-1	TRBJ1-1	ASSLDRRDEAF
TRBV5-1	TRBJ2-1	ASSLRGGNLNEQF
TRBV18	TRBJ2-2	ASSTYGREGRTGELF